A single sample gave rise to the 3 T cell receptor beta chains below, sequenced in a study of OX40 agonist ivuxolimab in advanced cancers. Here immunoSEQ multiplex PCR was the method, and the copy in TCRdb shows in-frame clones only, minus some. The sample carries 65,000 to 75,000 clones, 85% recorded once. Specimen: CD4+ or CD8+ T cells sorted from blood, collected in a trial of the OX40 agonist ivuxolimab. These receptors were taken from an adult with an advanced solid tumor such as melanoma, head and neck, liver or kidney cancer.

The rearrangement links TRBV10-3 to TRBJ2-5; perhaps D is TRBD1 or TRBD2 (7 bases each). CDR3 length equals 14 residues. Trimming took off 6 bases at V and 4 bases at J, with 15 bases between the two ends. Germline V gives CDR1 ENHRY, CDR2 SYGVKD. The CDR3 DNA follows: TGTGCCATCAGGAGGGAGGGGGCGCGAGAGACCCAGTACTTC. Its protein product is CAIRREGARETQYF.

V and J are TRBV2 and TRBJ1-1, with 7 bases aligning to TRBD1. Trimming cost V 6 bases and J 4 bases; bases outside gene matches: 8. The germline gives CDR1 SNHLY, CDR2 FYNNEI. This CDR3 has 14 residues. The CDR3 nucleotides read TGTGCCAGCAGCGAGGGGGCCCGGAGCACTGAAGCTTTCTTT. Amino acids: CASSEGARSTEAFF.

The chain recombines TRBV6-5 with TRBJ1-2; D unclear. Germline V CDR1 and CDR2: MNHEY, SVGAGI. The CDR3 spans 13 residues. V lost 6 bases and J lost 4, with 12 bases in between. Written as DNA, the CDR3 is TGTGCCAGCAGCCCCCGAAGAGTCTATGGCTACACCTTC. Encoded protein: CASSPRRVYGYTF.